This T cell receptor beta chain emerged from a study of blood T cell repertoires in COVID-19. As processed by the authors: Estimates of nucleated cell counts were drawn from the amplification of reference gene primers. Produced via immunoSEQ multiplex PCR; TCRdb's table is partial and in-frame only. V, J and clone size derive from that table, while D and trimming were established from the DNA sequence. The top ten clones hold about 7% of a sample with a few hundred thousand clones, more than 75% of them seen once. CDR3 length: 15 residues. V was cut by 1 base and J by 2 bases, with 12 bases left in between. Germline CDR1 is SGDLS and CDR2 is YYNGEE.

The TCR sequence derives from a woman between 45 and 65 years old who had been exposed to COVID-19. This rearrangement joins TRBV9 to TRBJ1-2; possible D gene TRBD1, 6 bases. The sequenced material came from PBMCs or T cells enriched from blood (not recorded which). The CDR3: CASSVTAGANYGYTF. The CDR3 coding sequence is TGTGCCAGCAGCGTAACGGCAGGGGCCAACTATGGCTACACCTTC. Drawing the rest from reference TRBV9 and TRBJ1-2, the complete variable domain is DSGVTQTPKHLITATGQRVTLRCSPRSGDLSVYWYQQSLDQGLQFLIQYYNGEERAKGNILERFSAQQFPDLHSELNLSSLELGDSALYFCASSVTAGANYGYTFGSGTRLTVV.